A single sample gave rise to the 28 T cell receptor beta chains below, sequenced in a study of shared clonotypes between healthy human individuals. The repertoire was sequenced with immunoSEQ multiplex PCR; TCRdb's copy has only in-frame clones and lacks some. The sample holds about 580,000 clones, 95% to 98% seen once. Terminally differentiated effector memory CD45RA+ cells were excluded by CCR7 positive selection of CD45RO-negative cells. The specimen sequenced was naive CD8+ T cells sorted from blood. These receptors all come from a man aged 30-40 years in good health.

Note on this clone: Distinct nucleotide sequences in the sample also encode this CDR3. V is TRBV20-1 and J is TRBJ2-7; the D is unclear. The V end was cut by 2 bases, the J end by 4 bases, with 3 bases between. The CDR3 is made up of 10 amino acids. CDR1 and CDR2 from the germline V gene are DFQATT and SNEGSKA (reference sequence). The CDR3 loop reads CSARTYEQYF. CDR3 coding DNA: TGCAGTGCTAGAACGTACGAGCAGTACTTC.

The chain has TRBV11-3 and TRBJ2-7, with D unclear. The CDR3 has 14 residues. From germline, CDR1 is SGHNT and CDR2 YENEEA. V lost 5 bases and J lost 0, with 11 bases in between. The CDR3 here is CASSPFSSSYEQYF. The CDR3 bases are TGTGCCAGCAGCCCCTTTTCCTCCTCCTACGAGCAGTACTTC.

The chain uses TRBV15 and TRBJ2-7; D ambiguous. The V gene lost 1 base and the J gene lost 0 bases, with 10 bases spanning the gap. This CDR3 has 15 amino acids. CDR1 is LNHNV and CDR2 is YYDKDF in the germline V gene (reference sequence). CDR3 bases: TGTGCCACCAGCAGAGGGGCAGCTCCCTCCTACGAGCAGTACTTC. Protein: CATSRGAAPSYEQYF.

This clone was found a few times. The chain has TRBV19 and TRBJ2-1, with D perhaps TRBD2 (6 bases). CDR3 length equals 17 residues. The germline V gene has CDR1 LNHDA and CDR2 SQIVND (reference sequence). Between the trimmed V and J ends, which lost 7 bases and 0 bases, there was a span of 19 bases. The CDR3 sequence is CASTLSRGLNSYNEQFF. The CDR3, as DNA: TGTGCCAGTACCCTAAGTCGGGGACTTAACTCCTACAATGAGCAGTTCTTC.

The DNA of the CDR3 is TGTGCCACCGGCGGGAGGGATTACAATGAGCAGTTCTTC. Residues: CATGGRDYNEQFF. The chain employs TRBV15 and TRBJ2-1, with 9 bases aligning to TRBD2. CDR3 length: 13 amino acids. The V gene's germline CDR1 is LNHNV and CDR2 YYDKDF (reference sequence). J was trimmed by 4 bases and V by 8 bases; bases with no gene match: 3.

The chain combines TRBV2 with TRBJ2-7; a possible D gene is TRBD2 (6 bases). Germline CDR1 reads SNHLY; CDR2 reads FYNNEI. Trimming cost V 2 bases and J 5 bases, with 16 bases left between them. CDR3 length equals 15 residues. CDR3 amino acids: CASSEPLGGEDEQYF. As DNA, the CDR3 is TGTGCCAGCAGTGAACCCCTTGGAGGGGAAGACGAGCAGTACTTC.

Concerning this clone: Other DNA sequences in the sample encode the same CDR3. Here the CDR3 DNA reads TGCAGCGTTGAGGACAGGGAATACGAGCAGTACTTC. Amino acids: CSVEDREYEQYF. The chain uses TRBV29-1 and TRBJ2-7, with 8 bases aligning to TRBD1. Losses at the gene ends were 3 bases for V and 4 bases for J; bases not matched to a gene: 2. The CDR3 is 12 residues long. Germline V gene sequence: CDR1 SQVTM, CDR2 ANQGSEA.

This chain links TRBV9 with TRBJ1-2; D gene unclear. V was shortened by 4 bases and J by 5 bases, with 21 bases between the two germline ends. CDR3 size: 16 residues. CDR1 is SGDLS and CDR2 is YYNGEE in the germline V gene. CDR3 amino acids: CASSPPPPPGPYGYTF. The CDR3 nucleotides are TGTGCCAGCAGCCCACCCCCTCCCCCCGGGCCTTATGGCTACACCTTC.

V gene TRBV16 combines with J gene TRBJ1-4; TRBD1 agrees at 7 bases. The ends lost 2 bases at V and 1 base at J; junction bases unmatched: 4. The germline V gene encodes CDR1 KGHSY and CDR2 FQNENV. CDR3 length: 16 amino acids. CDR3 DNA sequence: TGTGCCAGCAGCCAACTCCACAGGGGAACTAATGAAAAACTGTTTTTT. This encodes CASSQLHRGTNEKLFF.

V is TRBV10-3 and J is TRBJ1-5; TRBD1 is a possible D gene (5 bases). Trimming removed 0 bases at V and 5 bases at J, with 8 bases between. The CDR3 length is 14 residues. The germline V gene has CDR1 ENHRY and CDR2 SYGVKD. CDR3 sequence: CAISESDKHQPQHF. The DNA of the CDR3 is TGTGCCATCAGTGAGTCGGACAAACATCAGCCCCAGCATTTT.

The CDR3 sequence: CASSEFSGTGFYGYTF. The DNA of the CDR3 is TGTGCCAGCAGTGAATTTTCAGGGACAGGATTTTATGGCTACACCTTC. The chain combines TRBV6-1 with TRBJ1-2; 8 bases align to TRBD1. V was clipped by 2 bases and J by 5 bases; unmatched bases: 10. CDR3 size: 16 residues. Germline assignment: CDR1 MNHNS and CDR2 SASEGT.

V usage is TRBV30 and J usage is TRBJ1-5, with a tentative D call TRBD1 (5 bases). Deletions cut 3 bases from V and 8 bases from J, with 14 bases between. Germline CDR1 and CDR2: GTSNPN and SVGIG (reference sequence). CDR3 size: 13 residues. In DNA, the CDR3 is TGTGCCTGGAGGGGACCGGGTTGGGAGCCCCAGCATTTT. Its translation is CAWRGPGWEPQHF.

This rearrangement joins TRBV7-9 to TRBJ2-7; TRBD1 aligns across 11 bases. Germline V gene sequence: CDR1 SEHNR, CDR2 FQNEAQ (reference sequence). The V segment lost 5 bases and the J segment 3 bases; nucleotides outside the gene matches: 12. This CDR3 comprises 17 residues. Here the CDR3 reads CASSARETGTGGYEQYF. The CDR3 region has the DNA TGTGCCAGCAGCGCGAGGGAGACCGGGACAGGGGGCTACGAGCAGTACTTC.

The V call is TRBV7-9, the J call TRBJ1-4; 7 bases match TRBD1. CDR1 and CDR2 from the germline V gene are SEHNR and FQNEAQ (reference sequence). This CDR3 is built from 17 residues. V was clipped by 5 bases and J by 3 bases; unmatched bases: 12. In DNA, the CDR3 is TGTGCCAGCAGCCCACGCCAGGGGGGGGCGGCTAATGAAAAACTGTTTTTT. It codes for CASSPRQGGAANEKLFF.

The chain carries TRBV29-1 and TRBJ2-2; D gene uncertain. Germline assignment: CDR1 SQVTM and CDR2 ANQGSEA. V was clipped by 3 bases and J by 6 bases, with 17 bases between them. This CDR3 is built from 15 residues. CDR3 coding DNA: TGCAGCGTTGATCTTTACGGGCAGAGTGCCGGGGAGCTGTTTTTT. Its protein product is CSVDLYGQSAGELFF.

The V call is TRBV9, the J call TRBJ2-7; 8 nucleotides agree with TRBD1. Germline V gene sequence: CDR1 SGDLS, CDR2 YYNGEE. With 4 bases clipped from V and 5 bases from J, the junction kept 11 bases outside the gene matches. CDR3 length equals 15 residues. Here the CDR3 reads CASSPRTGYGDEQYF. CDR3 in DNA: TGTGCCAGCAGCCCGAGGACAGGGTACGGGGACGAGCAGTACTTC. The whole variable domain, filled in from reference TRBV9 and TRBJ2-7, reads DSGVTQTPKHLITATGQRVTLRCSPRSGDLSVYWYQQSLDQGLQFLIQYYNGEERAKGNILERFSAQQFPDLHSELNLSSLELGDSALYFCASSPRTGYGDEQYFGPGTRLTVT.

The J gene is TRBJ1-3, the V gene TRBV25-1; D is undetermined. This CDR3 is 15 amino acids long. Trimming left V 2 bases short and J 0 bases short, with 8 bases between. Germline assignment: CDR1 MGHDK and CDR2 SYGVNS. DNA of the CDR3: TGTGCCAGCAGTGAACGGGTGGCCTCTGGAAACACCATATATTTT. Encoded protein: CASSERVASGNTIYF.

This sequence joins TRBV7-2 and TRBJ2-7, with 10 bases identical to TRBD1. Germline-derived CDR1 and CDR2 are SGHTA and FQGNSA. V dropped 4 bases and J dropped 7; count of bases not matched to a gene: 7. CDR3 length equals 14 residues. The CDR3 region is CASSYGTGVSEQYF. The CDR3 DNA is TGTGCCAGCAGCTACGGGACAGGGGTATCGGAGCAGTACTTC.

V usage is TRBV7-6 and J usage is TRBJ1-5; possibly TRBD1 for D (6 bases). Germline V lookup: CDR1 SGHVS, CDR2 FNYEAQ. The V end lost 0 bases, the J end lost 7 bases, and 10 bases lay between the germline ends. This CDR3 is 14 amino acids long. CDR3 amino acids: CASSLAGAVQPQHF. As DNA, the CDR3 is TGTGCCAGCAGCTTAGCGGGGGCGGTCCAGCCCCAGCATTTT.

On this clone: Other DNA sequences in this sample translate to the same CDR3. J is TRBJ2-7 and V is TRBV6-6; D unclear. The length of the CDR3 is 11 residues. Germline CDR1 MNHNY, CDR2 SVGAGI (reference sequence). V was shortened by 0 bases and J by 7 bases, with 4 bases between the two germline ends. The CDR3 here is CASSYSGEQYF. The CDR3 bases are TGTGCCAGCAGTTACTCGGGTGAGCAGTACTTC.

V usage is TRBV27 and J usage is TRBJ2-7, with D perhaps matching TRBD2 (6 bases). The CDR3 spans 13 residues. Per the germline V gene, CDR1 is MNHEY and CDR2 is SMNVEV (reference sequence). Trimming shortened V by 5 bases and J by 5 bases, and 13 bases separated the two germline ends. This CDR3 reads CASSPSSVHEQYF. CDR3 sequence (DNA): TGTGCCAGCAGTCCCTCTAGCGTGCACGAGCAGTACTTC.

The V and J genes are TRBV29-1 and TRBJ1-1, with D possibly TRBD1 on 5 matching bases. V lost 2 bases, J lost 7 bases, and 14 bases lay in between. Looked up from germline, CDR1 is SQVTM and CDR2 is ANQGSEA. CDR3 size: 13 residues. Here the CDR3 DNA reads TGCAGCGTTGAACCAGGGATGGGGATTGAAGCTTTCTTT. Encoded protein: CSVEPGMGIEAFF.

V and J are TRBV5-1 and TRBJ2-2; D not certain. The ends were cut back, 2 bases at V and 6 bases at J, with 14 bases in the middle. From germline, CDR1 is SGHRS and CDR2 YFSETQ. The CDR3 length is 15 residues. The CDR3 protein is CASSLVGGEAGELFF. CDR3 coding DNA: TGCGCCAGCAGCTTAGTGGGTGGAGAGGCCGGGGAGCTGTTTTTT.

Regarding this clone: Other DNA sequences in the same sample also yield this CDR3. The CDR3 sequence: CASSLGAGDYEQYF. DNA of the CDR3: TGTGCCAGCAGCTTGGGGGCGGGGGACTACGAGCAGTACTTC. The V and J genes are TRBV5-4 and TRBJ2-7, with 7 bases fitting TRBD2. Trimming cost V 0 bases and J 3 bases; bases outside gene matches: 3. The CDR3 spans 14 residues. CDR1 SGHNT and CDR2 YYREEE come from the germline V gene (reference sequence).

The V and J genes are TRBV6-5 and TRBJ2-5, with D perhaps assigned TRBD1 or TRBD2 (5 bases each). The germline V and J ends were trimmed by 0 bases and 5 bases, with 16 bases remaining between them. CDR1 and CDR2 (germline): MNHEY, SVGAGI. CDR3 length: 16 amino acids. The CDR3 sequence is CASSYSIGAEWETQYF. The CDR3 nucleotides are TGTGCCAGCAGTTACTCGATCGGGGCCGAATGGGAGACCCAGTACTTC.

The chain is built from TRBV4-2 and TRBJ2-7; TRBD2 is a possible D gene (6 bases). V shed 1 base and J shed 3 bases, with 28 bases lying between them. Germline V gene sequence: CDR1 LGHNA, CDR2 YNFKEQ. The CDR3 length is 20 residues. The CDR3 loop reads CASSQGGLGRGPFGFYEQYF. In DNA form, the CDR3 reads TGTGCCAGCAGCCAAGGGGGCCTTGGGCGGGGCCCATTTGGATTCTACGAGCAGTACTTC.

This clone was observed a single time. The genes are TRBV4-3 and TRBJ2-4; TRBD2 might be the D (5 bases). Trimming shortened V by 0 bases and J by 0 bases, and 12 bases separated the two germline ends. The CDR3 runs 17 residues. Germline V gene data show CDR1 as LGHNA and CDR2 as YSLEER. CDR3 protein: CASSQDRARGAKNIQYF. DNA for the CDR3: TGCGCCAGCAGCCAAGATAGAGCACGGGGAGCCAAAAACATTCAGTACTTC.

This chain links TRBV11-2 with TRBJ2-7; 7 bases map to TRBD1. CDR3 length: 15 residues. The germline V gene has CDR1 SGHAT and CDR2 FQNNGV. V shed 5 bases and J 2 bases; nucleotides not matched to a gene: 9. Here the CDR3 reads CASSPRRDSPYEQYF. The CDR3 DNA reads as TGTGCCAGCAGCCCAAGACGGGACAGCCCCTACGAGCAGTACTTC.